The text below deals with one TCR beta chain. The data derive from a study of CD8 T cells in ankylosing spondylitis. MiXCR was run by TCRdb on the 5' RACE reads, yielding one entry per CDR3 protein. The sample lists about 110,000 distinct CDR3 sequences, about 24% occurring once. Germline V gene sequence: CDR1 SGHRS, CDR2 YFSETQ. V gave up 2 bases and J gave up 2 bases, with 4 bases separating them. This CDR3 is 13 amino acids long. Sequenced material: synovial fluid, either unsorted or a sorted T cell fraction (not recorded which). The chain employs TRBV5-1 and TRBJ1-4; D is ambiguous. The origin of this receptor is a male donor with ankylosing spondylitis. Here the CDR3 reads CASSFMTNEKLFF. The CDR3 nucleotides are TGCGCCAGCAGCTTTATGACTAATGAAAAACTGTTTTTT.